This record concerns one T cell receptor (beta chain) sequence. These data are taken from a study of blood T cell repertoires in COVID-19. Study-wide context: Acute-phase and convalescent COVID-19 samples originated in the United States, Italy and Spain. Sample material is recorded as cDNA or gDNA derived from T cells, B-cell-depleted T cells, or PBMCs.

Original processing notes: Estimates of nucleated cell counts were drawn from the amplification of reference gene primers. TCRdb's table, derived via immunoSEQ multiplex PCR, lists solely in-frame clones and lacks some. The DNA was the basis for D and trimming; V, J and clone size are from that table. Seen here are 130,000 or so clones, roughly 88% observed once, and the top ten hold around 7.3%. Germline CDR1 and CDR2: KGHSH and LQKENI. The CDR3 has 13 residues. V lost 2 bases, J lost 6 bases, and 11 bases lay in between. The chain combines TRBV18 with TRBJ2-7; D not resolved. The clonotype originates from a man between 50 and 59 years old with acute or convalescent COVID-19. Input material: peripheral blood. Here the CDR3 reads CASSPAVRGEQYF. DNA of the CDR3: TGTGCCAGCTCACCAGCTGTAAGAGGCGAGCAGTACTTC.